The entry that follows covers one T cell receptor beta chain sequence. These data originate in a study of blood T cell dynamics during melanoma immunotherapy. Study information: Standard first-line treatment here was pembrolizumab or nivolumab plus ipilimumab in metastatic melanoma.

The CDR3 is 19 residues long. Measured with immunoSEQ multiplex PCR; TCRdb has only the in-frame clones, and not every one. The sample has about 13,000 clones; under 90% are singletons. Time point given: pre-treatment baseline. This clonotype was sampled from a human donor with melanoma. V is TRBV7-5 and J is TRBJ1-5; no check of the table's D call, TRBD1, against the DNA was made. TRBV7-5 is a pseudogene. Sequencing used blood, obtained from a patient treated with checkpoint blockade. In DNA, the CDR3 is TGTGCCAGAAGCCAACCCTATTTATCGGGACAGAATAGCAATCAGCCCCAGCATTTT. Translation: CARSQPYLSGQNSNQPQHF.